The sequence of this T cell receptor beta chain was determined in a study of Ad26.COV2.S vaccination and SARS-CoV-2 variants. As to treatment: 19 received Ad26.COV2.S at low or high dose, single or two shots; several received placebo; per-sample allocation not given. The study sampled participants on day 63 after the first vaccine or placebo injection. The germline V gene encodes CDR1 KGHDR and CDR2 SFDVKD. The CDR3 has 15 amino acids. V lost 4 bases to trimming and J lost 2 bases; unmatched junction nucleotides: 6. Measured with immunoSEQ multiplex PCR; TCRdb has only the in-frame clones, and not every one. The table includes about 350,000 clones, 70% to 90% detected once.

This material consisted of peripheral blood, taken in a trial of Ad26.COV2.S vaccine versus placebo. The receptor's source is a person aged 18-65 years who received the Ad26.COV2.S COVID-19 vaccine or a placebo. V is TRBV24-1 and J is TRBJ2-7, with TRBD2 matching over 8 bases. CDR3 loop: CATSDPGRGTYEQYF. DNA for the CDR3: TGTGCCACCAGTGACCCCGGGAGGGGAACCTACGAGCAGTACTTC.